The TCR beta chain under discussion was sequenced for a study of T cells in localized non-small cell lung cancer. Study-level points and caveats: It remains possible that heterogeneity exists, since only one tumor region was sequenced. With higher T cell density in blood came longer overall survival. Compared with tumor, uninvolved adjacent lung displayed greater T cell clonality, ranking highest overall. The study detected a median around 50 of the top 100 tumor clones in adjacent lung.

The protocol was immunoSEQ multiplex PCR, while the TCRdb copy is restricted to in-frame clones and leaves out a portion. In the table there are some 2,500 clones, 25% to 30% of which are singletons. The CDR3 has 14 amino acids. Trimming shortened V by 3 bases and J by 7 bases, and 13 bases separated the two germline ends. CDR1 is SGHNT, CDR2 YENEEA, per germline. About this clone: Its antigen remains unidentified.

The J gene is TRBJ1-5, the V gene TRBV11-3; D is unresolved. The TCR sequence derives from a man between 40 and 70 years old with stage II squamous cell lung carcinoma. This specimen consisted of normal lung tissue next to the tumor, obtained before any cancer treatment. CDR3 loop: CASSLEGWEQPQHF. In DNA form, the CDR3 reads TGTGCCAGCAGCTTGGAAGGGTGGGAACAGCCCCAGCATTTT.